The 30 T cell receptor beta chains below all came from one sample that was sequenced in a study of radiotherapy plus CTLA-4 blockade in lung cancer. Sequencing used immunoSEQ multiplex PCR; TCRdb keeps in-frame clones, though not all of them. In the table there are some 45,000 clones, 60% to 80% of which are singletons. The specimen was peripheral blood, collected from a patient treated with radiotherapy plus ipilimumab. The receptors shown here come from a human donor with non-small cell lung cancer who had stable disease on radiotherapy plus ipilimumab.

V is TRBV27 and J is TRBJ2-3, with TRBD2 matching 12 bases. Germline CDR1 MNHEY, CDR2 SMNVEV (reference sequence). V lost 8 bases, J lost 8 bases, and 11 bases stayed unmatched. The CDR3 covers 15 residues. The CDR3 loop reads CASQKTSGGKGTQYF. The CDR3 nucleotides read TGTGCCAGCCAAAAGACTAGCGGGGGTAAGGGTACGCAGTATTTT.

The CDR3 loop reads CASSQEAGRVAGYTF. CDR3 DNA sequence: TGTGCCAGCAGCCAAGAGGCAGGGCGGGTGGCGGGCTACACCTTC. The gene calls are TRBV14 and TRBJ1-2; D is perhaps TRBD1 (5 bases). CDR1 SGHDN and CDR2 FVKESK come from the germline V gene. CDR3 size: 15 residues. Deletions cut 0 bases from V and 8 bases from J, with 16 bases between.

The chain couples TRBV30 to TRBJ1-4; tentative D call: TRBD1 (5 bases). CDR3 size: 16 residues. V was shortened by 0 bases and J by 0 bases, with 11 bases between the two germline ends. Germline CDR1 is GTSNPN and CDR2 is SVGIG (reference sequence). The CDR3 DNA reads TGTGCCTGGAGTGTGAAGACAGCAACAACTAATGAAAAACTGTTTTTT. Protein product: CAWSVKTATTNEKLFF.

The genes are TRBV6-1 and TRBJ1-2; D is unclear. Germline values: CDR1 MNHNS, CDR2 SASEGT. V lost 7 bases and J 0 bases, leaving 12 bases between the germline ends. The CDR3 runs 14 residues. DNA of the CDR3: TGTGCCAGCATGATCCTGAGCCCTAACTATGGCTACACCTTC. Translated, it gives CASMILSPNYGYTF.

CDR3 sequence reads: CASSLGTGAGNTIYF. In DNA, the CDR3 is TGCGCCAGCAGCTTGGGAACAGGGGCTGGAAACACCATATATTTT. The V gene is TRBV5-1, the J gene TRBJ1-3; 7 nucleotides agree with TRBD1. The CDR3 spans 15 residues. The V gene's germline CDR1 is SGHRS and CDR2 YFSETQ. The V and J ends lost 0 bases and 2 bases, in that order; junction bases with no gene match: 2. Variable domain in full (rest from reference TRBV5-1 and TRBJ1-3): KAGVTQTPRYLIKTRGQQVTLSCSPISGHRSVSWYQQTPGQGLQFLFEYFSETQRNKGNFPGRFSGRQFSNSRSEMNVSTLELGDSALYLCASSLGTGAGNTIYFGEGSWLTVV.

The chain couples TRBV7-9 to TRBJ1-4; a possible D gene is TRBD1 (5 bases). The CDR3 extends over 12 amino acids. Germline CDR1 and CDR2: SEHNR and FQNEAQ (reference sequence). V was trimmed by 9 bases and J by 5 bases, leaving 10 bases between them. CDR3 loop: CASTDRNEKLFF. The CDR3 DNA follows: TGTGCCAGTACTGACAGAAATGAAAAACTGTTTTTT.

This clone was observed a few times. The chain uses TRBV2 and TRBJ2-7, with TRBD2 identical over 7 bases. The CDR3 covers 13 residues. With 2 bases clipped from V and 4 bases from J, the junction kept 2 bases outside the gene matches. In germline, CDR1 is SNHLY, CDR2 FYNNEI. The CDR3 region is CASSEWGGYEQYF. CDR3 in DNA: TGTGCCAGCAGTGAATGGGGGGGATACGAGCAGTACTTC.

Here the CDR3 DNA reads TGTGCCAGCAGCTTGCCCTTGGAAGACACTGAAGCTTTCTTT. Translating gives CASSLPLEDTEAFF. The rearrangement uses TRBV5-4 and TRBJ1-1; no definite D call. The CDR3 is 14 residues long. V was cut by 1 base and J by 3 bases, with 10 bases left in between. Per germline, CDR1 SGHNT and CDR2 YYREEE (reference sequence).

This clone has only a few counts. The V call is TRBV18, the J call TRBJ1-1, with a tentative D call TRBD1 (6 bases). CDR3 length: 14 amino acids. V lost 3 bases, J lost 7 bases, and 15 bases lay in between. Per germline, CDR1 KGHSH and CDR2 LQKENI. The CDR3 loop is CASSPLGGGDEAFF. The CDR3 DNA sequence: TGTGCCAGCTCACCTCTGGGAGGGGGGGATGAAGCTTTCTTT.

This clone was found once. This sequence joins TRBV28 and TRBJ2-7; D gene uncertain. CDR3 size: 15 residues. Germline CDR1 and CDR2: MDHEN and SYDVKM. With 5 bases removed from V and 3 bases from J, the gap between germline ends came to 17 bases. The CDR3 bases are TGTGCCAGCAGTCTACGCCCCCGACTGAGCTACGAGCAGTACGTC. As protein: CASSLRPRLSYEQYV.

The genes are TRBV6-5 and TRBJ2-7, with D possibly called TRBD1 or TRBD2 (5 bases each). V lost 6 bases to trimming and J lost 3 bases, with 15 bases between them. Germline CDR1 reads MNHEY; CDR2 reads SVGAGI. CDR3 size: 14 residues. CDR3 DNA sequence: TGTGCCAGCAGGCTGAGGGGCGCCAACTACGAGCAGTACTTC. It encodes CASRLRGANYEQYF.

The rearrangement uses TRBV7-2 and TRBJ1-2, with D hard to call. The V gene lost 2 bases and the J gene lost 4 bases, with 5 bases spanning the gap. The CDR3 contains 12 residues. The germline V gene encodes CDR1 SGHTA and CDR2 FQGNSA. CDR3 residues: CASSLYTYGYTF. The CDR3 DNA follows: TGTGCCAGCAGCTTATATACCTATGGCTACACCTTC. The full variable domain, in which reference TRBV7-2 and TRBJ1-2 provide the parts outside the CDR3, is GAGVSQSPSNKVTEKGKDVELRCDPISGHTALYWYRQSLGQGLEFLIYFQGNSAPDKSGLPSDRFSAERTGGSVSTLTIQRTQQEDSAVYLCASSLYTYGYTFGSGTRLTVV.

The V and J genes are TRBV9 and TRBJ2-7; D possibly corresponds to TRBD1 (7 bases). The V gene lost 3 bases and the J gene lost 9 bases, with 25 bases spanning the gap. From germline, CDR1 is SGDLS and CDR2 YYNGEE. This CDR3 has 16 residues. CDR3 bases: TGTGCCAGCAGCGCCGACGGGGACAGTAAGGGAGGTCTGCAGTACTTC. It yields the protein CASSADGDSKGGLQYF.

The chain is built from TRBV27 and TRBJ1-3; a possible D gene is TRBD1 (5 bases). The ends were cut back, 6 bases at V and 0 bases at J, with 12 bases in the middle. The CDR3 length is 15 residues. The germline V gene encodes CDR1 MNHEY and CDR2 SMNVEV (reference sequence). Here the CDR3 reads CASSPGRNSGNTIYF. CDR3 sequence (DNA): TGTGCCAGCAGCCCGGGACGGAACTCTGGAAACACCATATATTTT.

CDR3 nucleotide sequence: TGTGCCAGCAGACGAGGGGGTGGCTCCTATAATTCACCCCTCCACTTT. Translating it yields CASRRGGGSYNSPLHF. The rearrangement joins TRBV7-2 to TRBJ1-6, with a weak D call TRBD1 (6 bases). CDR1 SGHTA and CDR2 FQGNSA come from the germline V gene. Trimming took off 6 bases at V and 0 bases at J, with 12 bases between the two ends. This CDR3 is built from 16 residues.

The CDR3 region has the DNA TGCGCCAGCAGTACGGGCAGCTCCAAGGCCCTTGGCTACACCTTC. Translated: CASSTGSSKALGYTF. The chain uses TRBV10-2 and TRBJ1-2; D unresolved. The length of the CDR3 is 15 residues. Trimming left V 5 bases short and J 7 bases short, with 20 bases between. CDR1 WSHSY and CDR2 SAAADI come from the germline V gene.

The V gene is TRBV19, the J gene TRBJ1-2; 8 nucleotides match TRBD1. CDR1 is LNHDA, CDR2 SQIVND, per germline (reference sequence). The length of the CDR3 is 17 residues. With 5 bases clipped from V and 0 bases from J, the junction kept 11 bases outside the gene matches. This CDR3 reads CASSADRDRRTNYGYTF. CDR3 DNA: TGTGCCAGTAGTGCGGATCGGGACAGGCGAACTAACTATGGCTACACCTTC.

The V and J genes are TRBV5-4 and TRBJ1-1, with D possibly being TRBD1 (5 bases). Germline-derived CDR1 and CDR2 are SGHNT and YYREEE (reference sequence). The V gene lost 4 bases and the J gene lost 1 base, with 17 bases spanning the gap. The CDR3 loop spans 16 amino acids. In DNA, the CDR3 is TGTGCCAGCAGCCCTCCGACACAAAGGGGGAACACTGAAGCTTTCTTT. This sequence encodes CASSPPTQRGNTEAFF.

For the CDR3, the DNA is TGTGCCAGTCGAACTCAGGGGGCCCGGAATCAGCCCCAGCATTTT. Its protein product is CASRTQGARNQPQHF. The chain has TRBV19 and TRBJ1-5; TRBD1 matches at 8 bases. The V and J ends lost 8 bases and 4 bases, in that order; junction bases with no gene match: 10. This CDR3 has 15 residues. Germline V gene data show CDR1 as LNHDA and CDR2 as SQIVND (reference sequence). The full variable domain, its missing parts supplied by reference TRBV19 and TRBJ1-5, is DGGITQSPKYLFRKEGQNVTLSCEQNLNHDAMYWYRQDPGQGLRLIYYSQIVNDFQKGDIAEGYSVSREKKESFPLTVTSAQKNPTAFYLCASRTQGARNQPQHFGDGTRLSIL.

This chain uses TRBV7-2 with TRBJ2-2; 14 nucleotides match TRBD2. Trimming removed 0 bases from V and 11 bases from J; junction bases left unmatched: 5. The CDR3 spans 16 residues. The germline V gene has CDR1 SGHTA and CDR2 FQGNSA. The CDR3 sequence: CASSLALTSGGAELFF. Here the CDR3 DNA reads TGTGCCAGCAGCTTAGCGCTGACTAGCGGGGGGGCCGAGCTGTTTTTT.

The chain joins TRBV11-2 to TRBJ2-5, with D tentatively TRBD2 (6 bases). V lost 0 bases, J lost 5 bases, and 13 bases lay in between. Germline lookup yields CDR1 SGHAT and CDR2 FQNNGV. The length of the CDR3 is 15 residues. The CDR3 region is CASSLDWGDRETQYF. The CDR3 nucleotides are TGTGCCAGCAGCTTAGATTGGGGGGACCGGGAGACCCAGTACTTC.

V and J are TRBV15 and TRBJ1-2; perhaps TRBD1 as D (6 bases). The CDR3 is 14 residues long. V was pared by 0 bases and J by 6 bases, with 11 bases between. Germline loops: CDR1 LNHNV, CDR2 YYDKDF (reference sequence). The CDR3 reads CATSRDPGAHGYTF. CDR3 DNA: TGTGCCACCAGCAGAGATCCGGGGGCCCATGGCTACACCTTC.

This clone showed up just a few times. The chain recombines TRBV6-5 with TRBJ1-3; no firm D call. The CDR3 length is 14 residues. The V gene lost 4 bases and the J gene lost 2 bases, with 9 bases spanning the gap. Germline CDR1 and CDR2: MNHEY and SVGAGI. The CDR3 spells CASSFMGTGNTIYF. CDR3 in DNA: TGTGCCAGCAGTTTCATGGGAACTGGAAACACCATATATTTT.

The chain couples TRBV6-1 to TRBJ2-2; the match to TRBD2 covers 13 bases. CDR1 and CDR2 from the germline V gene are MNHNS and SASEGT. This CDR3 has 16 amino acids. J was trimmed by 4 bases and V by 6 bases; bases with no gene match: 5. The DNA for the CDR3 is TGTGCCAGCAGGGAACTAGCGGGGGGGCGCACCGGGGAGCTGTTTTTT. Residues: CASRELAGGRTGELFF.

The genes are TRBV5-6 and TRBJ1-6, with 7 bases matching TRBD1. V shed 0 bases and J 7 bases; nucleotides not matched to a gene: 1. Germline-derived CDR1 and CDR2 are SGHDT and YYEEEE. The CDR3 contains 14 residues. DNA for the CDR3: TGTGCCAGCAGCTTGGGACAGGGCAATTCACCCCTCCACTTT. Amino acids: CASSLGQGNSPLHF.

This clone was picked up a small number of times. The rearrangement uses TRBV27 and TRBJ1-5; a weak D match, TRBD1 (6 bases). Deletions cut 8 bases from V and 5 bases from J, with 19 bases between. Germline V gene data show CDR1 as MNHEY and CDR2 as SMNVEV (reference sequence). CDR3 size: 15 residues. CDR3 DNA sequence: TGTGCCAGCTCAGTCAGGGGAGCAGGCCATCAGCCCCAGCATTTT. As protein: CASSVRGAGHQPQHF.

V and J are TRBV4-1 and TRBJ1-6; perhaps TRBD1 as D (5 bases). Trimming took off 4 bases at V and 7 bases at J, with 14 bases between the two ends. CDR3 length: 15 residues. Germline V gene sequence: CDR1 MGHRA, CDR2 YSYEKL. The CDR3 nucleotides are TGCGCCAGCAGCCTTTCCGGGACGGCAAATTCACCCCTCCACTTT. This sequence encodes CASSLSGTANSPLHF.

This sequence joins TRBV5-1 and TRBJ1-4; possibly TRBD1 for D (6 bases). CDR1 is SGHRS and CDR2 is YFSETQ in the germline V gene. The CDR3 has 13 residues. Trimming pared 0 bases from V and 7 bases from J, leaving 7 bases between. The CDR3 nucleotides are TGCGCCAGCAGCTTGGCGGACAGTGAAAAACTGTTTTTT. Translating it yields CASSLADSEKLFF.

The chain uses TRBV30 and TRBJ1-1, with D unresolved. The CDR3 spans 14 residues. Germline V gene sequence: CDR1 GTSNPN, CDR2 SVGIG (reference sequence). Trimming cost V 0 bases and J 0 bases, with 8 bases left between them. Here the CDR3 DNA reads TGTGCCTGGAGTGTTGGACTCCTGAACACTGAAGCTTTCTTT. Amino acids: CAWSVGLLNTEAFF.

V is TRBV2 and J is TRBJ2-7, with TRBD2 identical over 9 bases. This CDR3 has 18 amino acids. Germline V gives CDR1 SNHLY, CDR2 FYNNEI. With V trimmed by 4 bases and J by 2 bases, 15 bases remained unmatched. The CDR3 DNA sequence: TGTGCCAGCAGTGCTGGACCCGGAGGGCTAGCGGGGACCTACGAGCAGTACTTC. Translation: CASSAGPGGLAGTYEQYF.